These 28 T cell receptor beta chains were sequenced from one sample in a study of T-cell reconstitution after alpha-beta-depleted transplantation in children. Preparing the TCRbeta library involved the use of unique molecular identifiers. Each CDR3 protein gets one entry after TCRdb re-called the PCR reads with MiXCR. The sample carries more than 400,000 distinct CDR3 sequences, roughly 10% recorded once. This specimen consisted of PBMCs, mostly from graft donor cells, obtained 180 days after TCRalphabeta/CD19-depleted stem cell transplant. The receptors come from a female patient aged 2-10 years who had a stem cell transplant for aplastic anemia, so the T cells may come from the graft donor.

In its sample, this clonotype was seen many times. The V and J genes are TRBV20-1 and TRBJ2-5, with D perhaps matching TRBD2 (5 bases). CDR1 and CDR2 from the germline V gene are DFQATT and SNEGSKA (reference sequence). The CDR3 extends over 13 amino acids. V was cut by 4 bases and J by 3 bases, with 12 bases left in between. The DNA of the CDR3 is TGCAGTGCTAATAAGCGGATAGAAGAGACCCAGTACTTC. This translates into CSANKRIEETQYF.

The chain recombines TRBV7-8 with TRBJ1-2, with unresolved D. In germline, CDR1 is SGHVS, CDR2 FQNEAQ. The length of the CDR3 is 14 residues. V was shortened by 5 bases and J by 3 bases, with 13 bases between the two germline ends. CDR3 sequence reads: CASSLYEKHYGYTF. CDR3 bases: TGTGCCAGCAGCCTTTACGAGAAGCACTATGGCTACACCTTC.

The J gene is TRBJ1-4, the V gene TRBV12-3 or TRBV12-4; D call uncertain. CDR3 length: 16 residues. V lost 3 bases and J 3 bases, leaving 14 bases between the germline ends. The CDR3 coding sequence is TGTGCCAGCAGTTTCGGTCTGAGGTCGGCTAATGAAAAACTGTTTTTT. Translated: CASSFGLRSANEKLFF.

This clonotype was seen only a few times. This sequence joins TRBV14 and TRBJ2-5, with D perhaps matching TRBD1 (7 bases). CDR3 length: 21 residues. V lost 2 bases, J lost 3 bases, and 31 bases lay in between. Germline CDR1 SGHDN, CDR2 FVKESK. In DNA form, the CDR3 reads TGTGCCAGCAGCCAAATAAAGTTCGGGGGTGAGGACAGGTATATAGAAGAGACCCAGTACTTC. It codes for CASSQIKFGGEDRYIEETQYF.

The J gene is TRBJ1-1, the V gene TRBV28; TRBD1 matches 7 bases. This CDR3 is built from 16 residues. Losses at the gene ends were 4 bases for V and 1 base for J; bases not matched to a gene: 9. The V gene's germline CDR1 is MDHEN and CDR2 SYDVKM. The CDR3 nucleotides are TGTGCCAGCAGTTCAATACAGGGGTCGGGGAACACTGAAGCTTTCTTT. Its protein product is CASSSIQGSGNTEAFF.

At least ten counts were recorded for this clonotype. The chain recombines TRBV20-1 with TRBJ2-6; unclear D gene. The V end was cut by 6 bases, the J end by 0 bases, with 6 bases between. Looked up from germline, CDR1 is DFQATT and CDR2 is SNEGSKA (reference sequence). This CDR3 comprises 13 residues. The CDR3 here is CSAVRSGANVLTF. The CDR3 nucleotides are TGCAGTGCCGTCCGCTCTGGGGCCAACGTCCTGACTTTC.

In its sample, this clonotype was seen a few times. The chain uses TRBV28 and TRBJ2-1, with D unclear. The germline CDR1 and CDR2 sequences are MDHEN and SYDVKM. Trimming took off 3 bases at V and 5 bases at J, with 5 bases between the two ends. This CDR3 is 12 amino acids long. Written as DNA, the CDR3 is TGTGCCAGCAGTTTTAGGCACAATGAGCAGTTCTTC. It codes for CASSFRHNEQFF.

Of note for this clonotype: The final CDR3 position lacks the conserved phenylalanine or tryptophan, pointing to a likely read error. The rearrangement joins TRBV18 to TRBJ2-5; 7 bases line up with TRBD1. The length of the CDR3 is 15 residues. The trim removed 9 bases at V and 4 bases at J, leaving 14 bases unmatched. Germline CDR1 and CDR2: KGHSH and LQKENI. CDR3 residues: CARGGHMGARETQYI. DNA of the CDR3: TGTGCCAGAGGGGGCCATATGGGAGCGAGAGAGACCCAGTACATC.

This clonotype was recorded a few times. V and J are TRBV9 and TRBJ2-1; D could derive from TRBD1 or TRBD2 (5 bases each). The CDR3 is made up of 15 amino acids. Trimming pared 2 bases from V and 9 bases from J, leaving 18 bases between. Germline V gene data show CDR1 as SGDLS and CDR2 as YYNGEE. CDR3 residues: CASSVFRDPAFEQFF. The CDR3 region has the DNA TGTGCCAGCAGCGTCTTCCGGGACCCGGCCTTTGAGCAGTTCTTC.

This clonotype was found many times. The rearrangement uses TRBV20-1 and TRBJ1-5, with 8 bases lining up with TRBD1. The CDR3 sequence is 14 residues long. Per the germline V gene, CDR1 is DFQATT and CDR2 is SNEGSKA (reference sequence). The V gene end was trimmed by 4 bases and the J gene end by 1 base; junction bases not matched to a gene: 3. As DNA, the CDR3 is TGCAGTGCTACAGGGGGCCGAAGCAATCAGCCCCAGCATTTT. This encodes CSATGGRSNQPQHF.

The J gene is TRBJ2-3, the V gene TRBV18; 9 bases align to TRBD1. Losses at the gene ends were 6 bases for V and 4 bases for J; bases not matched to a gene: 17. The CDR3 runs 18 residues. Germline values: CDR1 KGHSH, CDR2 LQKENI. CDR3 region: CASSQSLQGAEWADTQYF. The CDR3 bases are TGTGCCAGCTCGCAGAGCCTACAGGGGGCAGAGTGGGCAGATACGCAGTATTTT.

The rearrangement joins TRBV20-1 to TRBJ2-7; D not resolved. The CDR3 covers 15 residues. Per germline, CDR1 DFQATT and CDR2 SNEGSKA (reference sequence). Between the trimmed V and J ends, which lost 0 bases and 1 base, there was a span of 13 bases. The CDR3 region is CSARDLTASSYEQYF. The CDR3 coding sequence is TGCAGTGCTAGAGATCTCACAGCGAGTTCCTACGAGCAGTACTTC.

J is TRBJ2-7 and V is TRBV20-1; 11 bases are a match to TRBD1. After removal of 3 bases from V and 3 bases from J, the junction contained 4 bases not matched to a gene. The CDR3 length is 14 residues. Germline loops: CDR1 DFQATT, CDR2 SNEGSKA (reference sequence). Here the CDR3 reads CSARSGTGGYEQYF. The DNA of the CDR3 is TGCAGTGCTAGGTCCGGGACAGGGGGCTACGAGCAGTACTTC.

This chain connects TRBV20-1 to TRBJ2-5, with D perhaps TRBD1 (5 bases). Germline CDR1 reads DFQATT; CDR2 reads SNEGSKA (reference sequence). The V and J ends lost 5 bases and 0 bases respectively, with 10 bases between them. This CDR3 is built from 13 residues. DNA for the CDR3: TGCAGTGCTCCCCCAGGGAACCAAGAGACCCAGTACTTC. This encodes CSAPPGNQETQYF.

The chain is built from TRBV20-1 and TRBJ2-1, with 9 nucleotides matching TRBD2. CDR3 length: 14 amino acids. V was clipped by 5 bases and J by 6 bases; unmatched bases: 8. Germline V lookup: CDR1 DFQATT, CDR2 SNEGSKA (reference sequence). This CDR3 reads CSAAWGGRVNEQFF. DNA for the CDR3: TGCAGTGCTGCCTGGGGCGGGAGGGTCAATGAGCAGTTCTTC.

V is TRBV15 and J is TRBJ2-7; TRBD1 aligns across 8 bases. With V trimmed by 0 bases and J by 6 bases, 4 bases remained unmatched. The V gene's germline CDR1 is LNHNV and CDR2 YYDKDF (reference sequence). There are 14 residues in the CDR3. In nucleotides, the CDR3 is TGTGCCACCAGCAGAGATCAGGGGGCCGGCGAGCAGTACGTC. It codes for CATSRDQGAGEQYV.

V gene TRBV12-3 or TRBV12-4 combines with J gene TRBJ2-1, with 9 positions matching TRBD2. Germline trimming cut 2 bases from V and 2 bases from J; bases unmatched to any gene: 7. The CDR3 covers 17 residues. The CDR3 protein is CASSLWLAGPTYNEQFF. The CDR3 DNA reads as TGTGCCAGCAGTTTATGGCTAGCGGGACCTACCTACAATGAGCAGTTCTTC.

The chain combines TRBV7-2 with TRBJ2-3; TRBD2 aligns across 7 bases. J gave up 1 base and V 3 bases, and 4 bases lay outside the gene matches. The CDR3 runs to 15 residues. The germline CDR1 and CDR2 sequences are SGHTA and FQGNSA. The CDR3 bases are TGTGCCAGCAGCTTTAGCGGGCTAGGCACAGATACGCAGTATTTT. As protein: CASSFSGLGTDTQYF.

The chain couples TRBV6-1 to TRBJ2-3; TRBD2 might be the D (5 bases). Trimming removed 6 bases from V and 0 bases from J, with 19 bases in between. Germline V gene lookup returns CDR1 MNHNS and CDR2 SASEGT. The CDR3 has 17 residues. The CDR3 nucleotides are TGTGCCAGCAGCATTTCCGGGAACCCTTCTAGCACAGATACGCAGTATTTT. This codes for CASSISGNPSSTDTQYF.

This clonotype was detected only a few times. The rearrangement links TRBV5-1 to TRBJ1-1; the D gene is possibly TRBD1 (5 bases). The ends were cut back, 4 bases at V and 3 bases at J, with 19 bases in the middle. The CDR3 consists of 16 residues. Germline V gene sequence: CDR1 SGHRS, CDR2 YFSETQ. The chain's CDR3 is CASSTGRAPRDTEAFF. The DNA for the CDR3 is TGCGCCAGCAGCACTGGCAGGGCGCCGCGGGACACTGAAGCTTTCTTT.

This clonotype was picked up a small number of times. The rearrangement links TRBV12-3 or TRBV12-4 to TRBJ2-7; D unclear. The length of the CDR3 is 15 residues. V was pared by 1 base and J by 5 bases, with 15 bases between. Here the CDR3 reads CASSLGAGRSNEQYF. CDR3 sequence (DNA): TGTGCCAGCAGTTTAGGGGCAGGTCGTTCCAACGAGCAGTACTTC.

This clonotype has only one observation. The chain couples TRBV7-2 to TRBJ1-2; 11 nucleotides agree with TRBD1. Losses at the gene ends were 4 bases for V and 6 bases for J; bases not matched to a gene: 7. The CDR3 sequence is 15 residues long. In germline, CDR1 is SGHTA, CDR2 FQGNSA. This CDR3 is CASSSDRDRGNGYTF. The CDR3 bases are TGTGCCAGCAGCTCAGATAGGGACAGGGGGAATGGCTACACCTTC. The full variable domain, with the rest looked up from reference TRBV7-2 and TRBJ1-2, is GAGVSQSPSNKVTEKGKDVELRCDPISGHTALYWYRQSLGQGLEFLIYFQGNSAPDKSGLPSDRFSAERTGGSVSTLTIQRTQQEDSAVYLCASSSDRDRGNGYTFGSGTRLTVV.

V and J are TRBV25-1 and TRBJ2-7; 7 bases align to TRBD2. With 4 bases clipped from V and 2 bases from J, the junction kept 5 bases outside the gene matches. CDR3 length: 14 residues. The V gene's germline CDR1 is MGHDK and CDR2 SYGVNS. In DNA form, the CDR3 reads TGTGCCAGCAGTGTAGGGAGGGCCCCCTACGAGCAGTACTTC. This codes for CASSVGRAPYEQYF.

In DNA form, the CDR3 reads TGTGCCAGCAGTTACTCTGCGACAGATACGCAGTATTTT. The encoded protein is CASSYSATDTQYF. The chain carries TRBV6-2 or TRBV6-3 and TRBJ2-3; unclear D gene. The CDR3 runs to 13 residues. Germline lookup yields CDR1 MNHEY and CDR2 SVGEGT. V lost 0 bases and J lost 3, with 4 bases in between.

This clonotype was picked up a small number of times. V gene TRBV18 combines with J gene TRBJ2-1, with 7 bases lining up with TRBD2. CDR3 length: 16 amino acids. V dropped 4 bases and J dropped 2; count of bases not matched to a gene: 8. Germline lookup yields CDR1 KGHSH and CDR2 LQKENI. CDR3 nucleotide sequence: TGTGCCAGCTCACGGGGGGGAGGCCCCCCCTACAATGAGCAGTTCTTC. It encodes CASSRGGGPPYNEQFF.

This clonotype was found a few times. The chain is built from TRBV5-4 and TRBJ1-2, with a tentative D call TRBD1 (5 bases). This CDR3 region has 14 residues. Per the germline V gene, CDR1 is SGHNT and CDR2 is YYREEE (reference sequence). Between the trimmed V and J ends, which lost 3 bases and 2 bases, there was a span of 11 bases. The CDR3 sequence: CASSYWGGNYGYTF. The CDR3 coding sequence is TGTGCCAGCAGCTATTGGGGGGGGAACTATGGCTACACCTTC. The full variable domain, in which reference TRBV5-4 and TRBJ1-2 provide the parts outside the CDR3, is ETGVTQSPTHLIKTRGQQVTLRCSSQSGHNTVSWYQQALGQGPQFIFQYYREEENGRGNFPPRFSGLQFPNYSSELNVNALELDDSALYLCASSYWGGNYGYTFGSGTRLTVV.

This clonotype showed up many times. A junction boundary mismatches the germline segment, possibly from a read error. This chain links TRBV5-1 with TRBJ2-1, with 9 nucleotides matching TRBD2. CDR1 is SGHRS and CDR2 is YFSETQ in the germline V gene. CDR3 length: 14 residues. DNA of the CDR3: TGTGCCAGCAGTTTGACTAGCGGCTACAATGAGCAGTTCTTC. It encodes CASSLTSGYNEQFF.

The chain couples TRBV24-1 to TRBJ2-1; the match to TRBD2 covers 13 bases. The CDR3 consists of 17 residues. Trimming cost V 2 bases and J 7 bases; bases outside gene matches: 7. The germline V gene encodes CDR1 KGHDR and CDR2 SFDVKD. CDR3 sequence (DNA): TGTGCCACCAGTGATTACGGACTAGCGGGAGAGGGAAATGAGCAGTTCTTC. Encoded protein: CATSDYGLAGEGNEQFF.